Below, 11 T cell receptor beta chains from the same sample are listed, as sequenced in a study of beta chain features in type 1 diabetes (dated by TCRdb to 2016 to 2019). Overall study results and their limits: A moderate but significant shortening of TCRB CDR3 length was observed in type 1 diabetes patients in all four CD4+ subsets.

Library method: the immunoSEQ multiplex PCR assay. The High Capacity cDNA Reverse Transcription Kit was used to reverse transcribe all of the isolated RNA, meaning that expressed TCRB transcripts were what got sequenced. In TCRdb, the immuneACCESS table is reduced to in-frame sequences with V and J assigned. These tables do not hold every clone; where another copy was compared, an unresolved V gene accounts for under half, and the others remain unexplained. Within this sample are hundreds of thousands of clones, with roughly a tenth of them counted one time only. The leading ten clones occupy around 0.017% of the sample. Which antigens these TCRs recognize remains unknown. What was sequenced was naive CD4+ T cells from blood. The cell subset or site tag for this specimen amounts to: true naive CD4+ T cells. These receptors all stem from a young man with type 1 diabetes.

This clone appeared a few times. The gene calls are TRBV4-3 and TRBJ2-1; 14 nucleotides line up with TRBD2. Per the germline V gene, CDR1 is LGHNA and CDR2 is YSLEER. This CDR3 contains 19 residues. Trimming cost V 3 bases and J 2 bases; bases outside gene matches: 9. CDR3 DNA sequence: TGCGCCAGCAGCCAGAGTCTCCCGGGACTAGCGGGGGCCTACAATGAGCAGTTCTTC. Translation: CASSQSLPGLAGAYNEQFF.

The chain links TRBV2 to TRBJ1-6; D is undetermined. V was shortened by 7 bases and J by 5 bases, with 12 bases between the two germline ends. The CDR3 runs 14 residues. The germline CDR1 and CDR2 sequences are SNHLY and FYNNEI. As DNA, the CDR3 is TGTGCCAGCAAACAGAACCGCCATAATTCACCCCTCCACTTT. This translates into CASKQNRHNSPLHF. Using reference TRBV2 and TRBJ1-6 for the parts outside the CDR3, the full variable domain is EPEVTQTPSHQVTQMGQEVILRCVPISNHLYFYWYRQILGQKVEFLVSFYNNEISEKSEIFDDQFSVERPDGSNFTLKIRSTKLEDSAMYFCASKQNRHNSPLHFGNGTRLTVT.

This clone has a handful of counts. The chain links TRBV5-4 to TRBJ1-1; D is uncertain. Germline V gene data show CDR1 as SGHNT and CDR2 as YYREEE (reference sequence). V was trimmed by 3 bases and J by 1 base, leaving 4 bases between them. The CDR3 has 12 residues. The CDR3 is CASSSQNTEAFF. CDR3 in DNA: TGTGCCAGCAGCTCCCAGAACACTGAAGCTTTCTTT.

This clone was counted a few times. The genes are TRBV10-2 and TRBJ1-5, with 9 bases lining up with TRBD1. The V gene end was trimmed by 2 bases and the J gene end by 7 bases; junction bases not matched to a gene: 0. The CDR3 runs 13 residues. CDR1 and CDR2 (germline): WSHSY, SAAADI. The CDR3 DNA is TGCGCCAGCAGTGAGGGGACAGGGCAGCCCCAGCATTTT. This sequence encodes CASSEGTGQPQHF.

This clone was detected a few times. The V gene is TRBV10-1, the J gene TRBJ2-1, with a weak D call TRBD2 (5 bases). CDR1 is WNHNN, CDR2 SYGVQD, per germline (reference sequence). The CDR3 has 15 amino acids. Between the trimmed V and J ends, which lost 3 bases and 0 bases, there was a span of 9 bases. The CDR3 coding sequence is TGCGCCAGCAGTGAAAGCGGTAGCTCCTACAATGAGCAGTTCTTC. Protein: CASSESGSSYNEQFF.

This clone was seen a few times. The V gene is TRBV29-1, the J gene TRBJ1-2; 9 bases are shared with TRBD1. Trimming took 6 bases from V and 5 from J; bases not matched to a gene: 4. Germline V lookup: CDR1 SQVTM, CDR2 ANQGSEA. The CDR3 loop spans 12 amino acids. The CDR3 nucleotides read TGCAGCGTAGGGACAGGGATGTATGGCTACACCTTC. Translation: CSVGTGMYGYTF.

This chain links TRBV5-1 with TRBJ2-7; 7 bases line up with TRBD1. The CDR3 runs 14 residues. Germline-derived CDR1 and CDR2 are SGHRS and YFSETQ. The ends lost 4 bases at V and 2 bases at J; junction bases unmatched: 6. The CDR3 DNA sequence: TGCGCCAGCAGCCCAACCGGGACAGCCTACGAGCAGTACTTC. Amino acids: CASSPTGTAYEQYF.

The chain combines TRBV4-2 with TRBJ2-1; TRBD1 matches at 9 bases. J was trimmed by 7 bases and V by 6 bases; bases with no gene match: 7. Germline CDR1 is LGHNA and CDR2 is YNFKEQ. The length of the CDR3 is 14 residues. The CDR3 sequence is CASRPATGGNEQFF. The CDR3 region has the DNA TGTGCCAGCAGACCGGCGACAGGGGGAAATGAGCAGTTCTTC.

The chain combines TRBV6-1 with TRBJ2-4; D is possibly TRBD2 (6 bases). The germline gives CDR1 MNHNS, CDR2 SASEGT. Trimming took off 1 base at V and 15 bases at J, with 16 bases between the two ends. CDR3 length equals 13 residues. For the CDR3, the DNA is TGTGCCAGCAGTGAAGAGGGATCGGGGGTGAGGTACTTC. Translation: CASSEEGSGVRYF.

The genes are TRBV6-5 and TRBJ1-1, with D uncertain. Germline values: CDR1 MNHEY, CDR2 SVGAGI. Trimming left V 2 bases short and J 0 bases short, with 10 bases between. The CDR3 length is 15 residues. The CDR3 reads CASSYGLHMNTEAFF. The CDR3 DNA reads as TGTGCCAGCAGTTACGGGCTGCACATGAACACTGAAGCTTTCTTT.

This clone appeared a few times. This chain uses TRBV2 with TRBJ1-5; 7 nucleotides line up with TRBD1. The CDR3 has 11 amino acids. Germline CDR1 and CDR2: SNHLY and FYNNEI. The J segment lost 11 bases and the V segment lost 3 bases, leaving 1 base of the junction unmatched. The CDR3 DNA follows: TGTGCCAGCAGTGACAGGGGGGCCCAGCATTTT. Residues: CASSDRGAQHF. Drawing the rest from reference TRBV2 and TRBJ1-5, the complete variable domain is EPEVTQTPSHQVTQMGQEVILRCVPISNHLYFYWYRQILGQKVEFLVSFYNNEISEKSEIFDDQFSVERPDGSNFTLKIRSTKLEDSAMYFCASSDRGAQHFGDGTRLSIL.